These T cell receptor beta chains were read from a single sample in a study of cytomegalovirus exposure and HLA in healthy donors. Repertoires were generated with immunoSEQ multiplex PCR, while TCRdb's copy carries only in-frame clones and drops some. This sample has over 150,000 clones, with roughly four fifths found just once. Source material: PBMCs. These receptors were obtained from a woman aged 25 to 45 in good health and CMV-seropositive. The CDR3 runs from the conserved cysteine through the conserved F or W. Fields, in order: J gene, clone size, V gene, CDR3 protein. Clone size appears in some rows only: once, few, many, or a class for an expanded clone.

J gene: TRBJ2-7
clone size: -
V gene: TRBV4-2
CDR3 protein: CASSHPGTRVREQYF

J gene: TRBJ2-7
clone size: -
V gene: TRBV19
CDR3 protein: CASSFSGGPSYEQYF

J gene: TRBJ2-7
clone size: once
V gene: TRBV27
CDR3 protein: CASSRFLSGRAREQYF

J gene: TRBJ1-2
clone size: few
V gene: TRBV5-6
CDR3 protein: CASSARDRARGYTF

J gene: TRBJ2-7
clone size: -
V gene: TRBV5-5
CDR3 protein: CASSLQLAGVYEQYF

J gene: TRBJ1-2
clone size: -
V gene: TRBV5-8
CDR3 protein: CASRSGSGYTF

J gene: TRBJ2-1
clone size: -
V gene: TRBV5-1
CDR3 protein: CASSPLASSYNEQFF

J gene: TRBJ2-2
clone size: -
V gene: TRBV28
CDR3 protein: CASLTSGYTGELFF

J gene: TRBJ1-4
clone size: -
V gene: TRBV4-2
CDR3 protein: CASSPRQVGPWANEKLFF

J gene: TRBJ2-7
clone size: -
V gene: TRBV6-5
CDR3 protein: CASSYGHEQYF

J gene: TRBJ2-5
clone size: -
V gene: TRBV7-7
CDR3 protein: CASSPLRTGQETQYF

J gene: TRBJ2-3
clone size: few
V gene: TRBV6-1
CDR3 protein: CASSLYWDTQYF

J gene: TRBJ1-4
clone size: -
V gene: TRBV28
CDR3 protein: CASSRDPKEDEKLFF

J gene: TRBJ2-7
clone size: few
V gene: TRBV18
CDR3 protein: CASSRIQGVSSYEQYF

J gene: TRBJ2-1
clone size: -
V gene: TRBV28
CDR3 protein: CASSPVGSRYNEQFF

J gene: TRBJ1-5
clone size: -
V gene: TRBV9
CDR3 protein: CASSSRTGVGQPQHF

J gene: TRBJ1-3
clone size: -
V gene: TRBV4-1
CDR3 protein: CASSQVREKKGNTIYF

J gene: TRBJ2-7
clone size: -
V gene: TRBV4-1
CDR3 protein: CASSPSWGREQYF

J gene: TRBJ2-7
clone size: -
V gene: TRBV11-2
CDR3 protein: CASSPGTSGRPLPEQYF

J gene: TRBJ2-1
clone size: once
V gene: TRBV6-5
CDR3 protein: CASSYVTPYNEQFF

J gene: TRBJ1-4
clone size: -
V gene: TRBV5-1
CDR3 protein: CASSFSTGQSAEKLFF

J gene: TRBJ1-1
clone size: -
V gene: TRBV11-2
CDR3 protein: CASSILQGATEAFF

J gene: TRBJ1-1
clone size: -
V gene: TRBV5-1
CDR3 protein: CASSLTGGTEAFF

J gene: TRBJ1-2
clone size: -
V gene: TRBV7-9
CDR3 protein: CASSLDRDPTYGYTF

J gene: TRBJ2-2
clone size: few
V gene: TRBV6-1
CDR3 protein: CASRDRGGTGELFF